The 3 T cell receptor beta chains listed next were all sequenced from one sample in a study of T cells in Graves' hyperthyroidism and ophthalmopathy. TCR beta CDR3 sequences were amplified from RNA transcripts. The HTBI primer set was used in a first-round RT-PCR of the TCR CDR3. TCRdb recomputed calls from the multiplex PCR reads with MiXCR, one row per CDR3 protein. The sample includes hundreds of thousands of distinct CDR3 sequences, more than 30% of them seen just once. Source material: blood. The receptor source for this set is a man aged 18 to 29 with Graves' hyperthyroidism.

This clonotype occurred many times. The chain joins TRBV2 to TRBJ2-7, with TRBD1 matching 7 bases. Trimming cost V 3 bases and J 7 bases; bases outside gene matches: 9. The CDR3 loop spans 14 amino acids. Germline assignment: CDR1 SNHLY and CDR2 FYNNEI. CDR3 residues: CASSDWQGVREQYF. CDR3 nucleotide sequence: TGTGCCAGCAGTGATTGGCAGGGGGTAAGGGAGCAGTACTTC.

There are a few counts of this clonotype. For the CDR3, the DNA is TGTGCCACCAGTGCTGGGGGGAGCAATCAGCCCCAGCATTTT. Encoded protein: CATSAGGSNQPQHF. The chain combines TRBV24-1 with TRBJ1-5; maybe TRBD1 (5 bases). The CDR3 runs 14 residues. The ends were cut back, 5 bases at V and 1 base at J, with 8 bases in the middle. Germline CDR1 reads KGHDR; CDR2 reads SFDVKD.

This rearrangement joins TRBV20-1 to TRBJ2-7; either TRBD1 or TRBD2 may fit D (5 bases each). From germline, CDR1 is DFQATT and CDR2 SNEGSKA (reference sequence). The V and J ends lost 5 bases and 0 bases respectively, with 20 bases between them. This CDR3 comprises 16 residues. The CDR3 DNA is TGCAGTGCTTTTTCCTTTAGAGGGGTTTCCTCCTACGAGCAGTACTTC. Encoded protein: CSAFSFRGVSSYEQYF.